The entry below gives a single T cell receptor (beta chain) sequence along with its context. This sample is part of a study of blood T cell repertoires in COVID-19. On the study more broadly: The origin of the acute and convalescent COVID-19 samples was the United States, Italy and Spain. Sample material is recorded as cDNA or gDNA derived from T cells, B-cell-depleted T cells, or PBMCs.

In the authors' methods: How many nucleated cells were present was estimated from reference gene primer amplification. Produced via immunoSEQ multiplex PCR; TCRdb's table is partial and in-frame only. Clone size and the V and J calls come from that table; the DNA yielded D and trimming. This table has around 150,000 clones, roughly 87% appearing once. The CDR3 is 16 amino acids. After removal of 2 bases from V and 10 bases from J, the junction contained 12 bases not matched to a gene. The V gene's germline CDR1 is SGHTA and CDR2 FQGNSA. Sequences were obtained from peripheral blood. V usage is TRBV7-2 and J usage is TRBJ2-1; 9 bases map to TRBD2. This receptor was taken from a woman aged 60-75 years who had recovered from COVID-19. The CDR3 protein is CASSLSPLAGTYEQFF. Here the CDR3 DNA reads TGTGCCAGCAGCTTATCCCCCCTAGCGGGGACATACGAGCAGTTCTTC.